These 31 T cell receptor beta chains were sequenced from one sample in a study of shared clonotypes between healthy human individuals. Sequencing was performed with immunoSEQ multiplex PCR; in TCRdb, only in-frame clones are kept and a portion is missing. The sample carries approximately 120,000 clones, under 70% recorded once. Sequenced: memory CD8+ T cells sorted from blood. As to subset: CD45RO+ cells pooled with CCR7-negative TemRA cells. The receptors originated from a woman aged 25 to 39 in good health.

The CDR3 sequence is CASSLLRNTGELFF. The CDR3 DNA reads as TGTGCCAGCAGTTTATTGCGTAACACCGGGGAGCTGTTTTTT. The V call is TRBV28, the J call TRBJ2-2; D gene uncertain. CDR1 is MDHEN, CDR2 SYDVKM, per germline. V lost 1 base and J lost 2, with 5 bases in between. This CDR3 spans 14 amino acids.

The chain uses TRBV4-2 and TRBJ2-5; TRBD2 matches 11 bases. The J call is in doubt because the DNA end fits TRBJ2-7 better. CDR1 is LGHNA and CDR2 is YNFKEQ in the germline V gene. The CDR3 totals 15 residues. The CDR3 DNA is TGTGCCAGCAGCCCCCTTAGCGGGAGGGCCCACGAGCAGTACTTC. Encoded protein: CASSPLSGRAHEQYF.

The genes are TRBV16 and TRBJ2-7, with TRBD2 identical over 13 bases. This CDR3 comprises 15 residues. From germline, CDR1 is KGHSY and CDR2 FQNENV. V shed 4 bases and J 3 bases; nucleotides not matched to a gene: 3. CDR3 loop: CASSPRTSGSYEQYF. The CDR3 bases are TGTGCCAGCAGCCCAAGGACTAGCGGGAGCTACGAGCAGTACTTC.

Concerning this clone itself: Other DNA sequences in this sample translate to the same CDR3. This rearrangement joins TRBV28 to TRBJ1-5; D is uncertain. The CDR3 is 14 amino acids. Germline V CDR1 and CDR2: MDHEN, SYDVKM. V lost 3 bases and J 1 base, leaving 7 bases between the germline ends. The CDR3 spells CASSFQISNQPQHF. The CDR3 region has the DNA TGTGCCAGCAGTTTTCAGATCAGCAATCAGCCCCAGCATTTT.

The rearrangement links TRBV4-1 to TRBJ2-7, with 7 bases matching TRBD1. The CDR3 totals 14 residues. V gave up 8 bases and J gave up 4 bases; unmatched junction bases: 11. Germline loops: CDR1 MGHRA, CDR2 YSYEKL. The CDR3 coding sequence is TGCGCCAGCGCTCGGACAGGAGCGGTTTACGAGCAGTACTTC. Protein product: CASARTGAVYEQYF.

The chain has TRBV6-1 and TRBJ2-2; 12 bases map to TRBD2. CDR1 and CDR2 from the germline V gene are MNHNS and SASEGT. The CDR3 is 16 amino acids. V dropped 1 base and J dropped 6; count of bases not matched to a gene: 3. CDR3 DNA sequence: TGTGCCAGCAGTGAAGAGGGACTAGCGGGCTCCGGGGAGCTGTTTTTT. Its protein is CASSEEGLAGSGELFF.

This chain uses TRBV7-9 with TRBJ2-1; unclear D gene. Germline V CDR1 and CDR2: SEHNR, FQNEAQ (reference sequence). The V end lost 10 bases, the J end lost 2 bases, and 18 bases lay between the germline ends. There are 15 residues in the CDR3. This CDR3 reads CATTHRRATYNEQFF. Here the CDR3 DNA reads TGTGCCACCACGCATCGGAGAGCAACCTACAATGAGCAGTTCTTC.

This clone has a handful of counts. The V gene is TRBV10-3, the J gene TRBJ2-7, with D unclear. V was cut by 0 bases and J by 4 bases, with 13 bases left in between. CDR3 length: 15 residues. Germline CDR1 and CDR2: ENHRY and SYGVKD. The CDR3 region has the DNA TGTGCCATCAGTGAGTCATTCGCGATCAATTACGAGCAGTACTTC. Translation gives CAISESFAINYEQYF.

The chain employs TRBV5-4 and TRBJ2-7, with 8 positions matching TRBD2. The CDR3 has 15 residues. Germline CDR1 and CDR2: SGHNT and YYREEE (reference sequence). J gave up 4 bases and V 4 bases, and 10 bases lay outside the gene matches. The CDR3 DNA follows: TGTGCCAGCAGCCCGGGGACCGGGAGGGGGTACGAGCAGTACTTC. Its translation: CASSPGTGRGYEQYF.

This chain connects TRBV5-5 to TRBJ1-1, with TRBD1 as a possible D gene (6 bases). CDR1 and CDR2 from the germline V gene are SGHKS and YYEKEE (reference sequence). The CDR3 totals 16 residues. The V end lost 1 base, the J end lost 0 bases, and 13 bases lay between the germline ends. In nucleotides, the CDR3 is TGTGCCAGCAGCTTGACCCGGGACACATTGAACACTGAAGCTTTCTTT. Translation: CASSLTRDTLNTEAFF.

The chain is built from TRBV5-1 and TRBJ2-1; 12 bases align to TRBD2. V shed 3 bases and J 4 bases; nucleotides not matched to a gene: 11. Germline lookup yields CDR1 SGHRS and CDR2 YFSETQ. CDR3 length equals 18 residues. CDR3: CASSWTPGLAGWYNEQFF. DNA for the CDR3: TGCGCCAGCAGCTGGACCCCGGGACTAGCGGGTTGGTACAATGAGCAGTTCTTC.

V and J are TRBV19 and TRBJ1-2; TRBD1 matches 7 bases. Looked up from germline, CDR1 is LNHDA and CDR2 is SQIVND (reference sequence). The CDR3 length is 13 residues. The V gene end was trimmed by 7 bases and the J gene end by 8 bases; junction bases not matched to a gene: 10. CDR3 in amino acids: CASNEDRARGYTF. The CDR3 nucleotides read TGTGCCAGTAATGAAGACAGGGCCCGGGGCTACACCTTC.

The chain is built from TRBV2 and TRBJ1-2; TRBD1 is a possible D gene (6 bases). The CDR3 has 15 amino acids. V lost 7 bases and J 3 bases, leaving 18 bases between the germline ends. The germline V gene has CDR1 SNHLY and CDR2 FYNNEI. CDR3 sequence reads: CASTQGAQPYYGYTF. For the CDR3, the DNA is TGTGCCAGCACACAGGGCGCGCAGCCCTACTATGGCTACACCTTC.

J is TRBJ2-7 and V is TRBV6-5; 7 nucleotides align to TRBD2. Germline lookup yields CDR1 MNHEY and CDR2 SVGAGI. This CDR3 comprises 15 residues. The ends lost 2 bases at V and 5 bases at J; junction bases unmatched: 9. The CDR3 is CASSYGEGNYNEQYF. CDR3 sequence (DNA): TGTGCCAGCAGTTACGGGGAGGGTAACTACAACGAGCAGTACTTC.

This clone was counted many times. Here the CDR3 DNA reads TGTGCCAGCAGCCTCTACGGCTATGAGCAGTTCTTC. Amino acids: CASSLYGYEQFF. The chain combines TRBV14 with TRBJ2-1; D remains unclear. This CDR3 contains 12 residues. The germline V and J ends were trimmed by 4 bases and 8 bases, with 9 bases remaining between them. Per germline, CDR1 SGHDN and CDR2 FVKESK.

To note about this clone: This same CDR3 is encoded by further DNA sequences in the sample. The chain has TRBV7-9 and TRBJ1-5; 8 nucleotides match TRBD1. CDR1 and CDR2 (germline): SEHNR, FQNEAQ (reference sequence). The ends lost 5 bases at V and 6 bases at J; junction bases unmatched: 9. This CDR3 region has 15 residues. The CDR3 DNA follows: TGTGCCAGCAGCCCCCAGGGGGCTGGCGGTCAGCCCCAGCATTTT. It is translated as CASSPQGAGGQPQHF.

This chain connects TRBV5-6 to TRBJ2-5; TRBD2 aligns across 7 bases. The DNA end lines up better with TRBJ2-7; the J call may be wrong. The CDR3 extends over 16 amino acids. Per germline, CDR1 SGHDT and CDR2 YYEEEE. The CDR3 sequence: CASSFNTRVAGYEQYF. The CDR3 DNA reads TGTGCCAGCAGCTTTAATACGCGGGTAGCGGGCTACGAGCAGTACTTC.

Many counts were recorded for this clone. The chain joins TRBV15 to TRBJ2-7; 8 bases align to TRBD2. The CDR3 has 15 amino acids. CDR1 and CDR2 from the germline V gene are LNHNV and YYDKDF (reference sequence). With V trimmed by 8 bases and J by 0 bases, 9 bases remained unmatched. The CDR3 region has the DNA TGTGCCACCGGCGTTTCGGCGGGAGGCTCCTACGAGCAGTACTTC. This codes for CATGVSAGGSYEQYF. Together with reference TRBV15 and TRBJ2-7, the CDR3 gives the full variable domain: DAMVIQNPRYQVTQFGKPVTLSCSQTLNHNVMYWYQQKSSQAPKLLFHYYDKDFNNEADTPDNFQSRRPNTSFCFLDIRSPGLGDTAMYLCATGVSAGGSYEQYFGPGTRLTVT.

The rearrangement joins TRBV5-1 to TRBJ2-7, with a weak D call TRBD2 (6 bases). V was clipped by 0 bases and J by 7 bases, with 11 bases between them. Germline V lookup: CDR1 SGHRS, CDR2 YFSETQ. This CDR3 has 13 residues. CDR3 sequence reads: CASSLEVRGEQYF. The DNA for the CDR3 is TGCGCCAGCAGCTTGGAAGTTCGGGGGGAGCAGTACTTC.

The rearrangement joins TRBV4-1 to TRBJ2-3; D gene unclear. Germline CDR1 and CDR2: MGHRA and YSYEKL. Trimming took 1 base from V and 2 from J, leaving 16 bases between them. CDR3 length: 17 residues. Here the CDR3 reads CASSQVLGFGFTDTQYF. CDR3 nucleotides: TGCGCCAGCAGCCAAGTTCTGGGTTTTGGTTTCACAGATACGCAGTATTTT.

The gene calls are TRBV19 and TRBJ2-7; a possible D gene is TRBD2 (7 bases). The V end lost 5 bases, the J end lost 2 bases, and 10 bases lay between the germline ends. The CDR3 consists of 13 residues. Germline V gene data show CDR1 as LNHDA and CDR2 as SQIVND (reference sequence). The chain's CDR3 is CASSDGGPYEQYF. DNA for the CDR3: TGTGCCAGTAGTGACGGGGGGCCCTACGAGCAGTACTTC.

The chain joins TRBV6-6 to TRBJ2-3, with D possibly TRBD1 on 6 matching bases. Trimming shortened V by 9 bases and J by 5 bases, and 24 bases separated the two germline ends. Germline V gene data show CDR1 as MNHNY and CDR2 as SVGAGI (reference sequence). The CDR3 has 16 amino acids. CDR3 sequence: CASTTARGGWGDTQYF. CDR3 DNA sequence: TGTGCCAGTACGACAGCACGTGGGGGCTGGGGAGATACGCAGTATTTT.

The rearrangement links TRBV15 to TRBJ2-2; 10 bases fit TRBD1. CDR1 is LNHNV and CDR2 is YYDKDF in the germline V gene (reference sequence). The CDR3 consists of 19 residues. The V and J ends lost 0 bases and 4 bases, in that order; junction bases with no gene match: 11. Here the CDR3 DNA reads TGTGCCACCAGCAGAGATTACCCCGGGACAGGGGCAATCACCGGGGAGCTGTTTTTT. It translates to CATSRDYPGTGAITGELFF. The variable domain in full, with the rest retrieved from reference TRBV15 and TRBJ2-2, is DAMVIQNPRYQVTQFGKPVTLSCSQTLNHNVMYWYQQKSSQAPKLLFHYYDKDFNNEADTPDNFQSRRPNTSFCFLDIRSPGLGDTAMYLCATSRDYPGTGAITGELFFGEGSRLTVL.

This chain links TRBV6-1 with TRBJ2-3; D is unresolved. The CDR3 runs to 13 residues. V was trimmed by 8 bases and J by 3 bases, leaving 12 bases between them. The germline CDR1 and CDR2 sequences are MNHNS and SASEGT. This CDR3 is CASEWGSTDTQYF. In DNA, the CDR3 is TGTGCCAGCGAATGGGGTTCGACAGATACGCAGTATTTT.

The chain employs TRBV5-1 and TRBJ2-1; D might be TRBD2 (7 bases). Deletions cut 0 bases from V and 7 bases from J, with 17 bases between. Looked up from germline, CDR1 is SGHRS and CDR2 is YFSETQ. The CDR3 is 16 residues long. The CDR3 here is CASSLVGGGPPNEQFF. In DNA, the CDR3 is TGCGCCAGCAGCTTGGTAGGCGGGGGCCCCCCGAATGAGCAGTTCTTC.

This chain connects TRBV19 to TRBJ2-1, with 8 bases lining up with TRBD2. The germline V gene encodes CDR1 LNHDA and CDR2 SQIVND (reference sequence). V lost 4 bases, J lost 4 bases, and 12 bases stayed unmatched. The CDR3 sequence is 17 residues long. CDR3 sequence: CASSTLAGIHRYNEQFF. CDR3 nucleotide sequence: TGTGCCAGTAGTACATTAGCGGGAATTCACCGGTACAATGAGCAGTTCTTC.

This clone was detected a few times. The CDR3 bases are TGTGCCAGCAGCCCCTGGACAAGCCACACCGGGGAGCTGTTTTTT. This gives the protein CASSPWTSHTGELFF. The chain couples TRBV7-2 to TRBJ2-2; perhaps TRBD1 as D (5 bases). The germline CDR1 and CDR2 sequences are SGHTA and FQGNSA. V was pared by 5 bases and J by 3 bases, with 13 bases between. This CDR3 has 15 amino acids.

The chain employs TRBV15 and TRBJ2-7, with D possibly TRBD2 on 6 matching bases. The germline V and J ends were trimmed by 1 base and 0 bases, with 22 bases remaining between them. The CDR3 has 19 residues. Germline lookup yields CDR1 LNHNV and CDR2 YYDKDF (reference sequence). The CDR3 sequence: CATSRVLGGGPSTSYEQYF. The CDR3 DNA sequence: TGTGCCACCAGCAGAGTTCTGGGGGGTGGGCCCAGCACCTCCTACGAGCAGTACTTC. Full variable domain (rest looked up from reference TRBV15 and TRBJ2-7): DAMVIQNPRYQVTQFGKPVTLSCSQTLNHNVMYWYQQKSSQAPKLLFHYYDKDFNNEADTPDNFQSRRPNTSFCFLDIRSPGLGDTAMYLCATSRVLGGGPSTSYEQYFGPGTRLTVT.

This chain links TRBV18 with TRBJ2-7; D gene uncertain. V lost 6 bases and J 2 bases, leaving 11 bases between the germline ends. Germline loops: CDR1 KGHSH, CDR2 LQKENI. CDR3 length: 13 residues. CDR3 nucleotide sequence: TGTGCCAGCTCTCCCGTCAAAACCTACGAGCAGTACTTC. Translation: CASSPVKTYEQYF.

This clone has only a few counts. The V gene is TRBV4-1, the J gene TRBJ1-4; the D is unclear. V dropped 1 base and J dropped 2 bases, with 5 bases sitting between them. The V gene's germline CDR1 is MGHRA and CDR2 YSYEKL. The CDR3 runs 14 residues. The CDR3 protein is CASSQGATNEKLFF. CDR3 sequence (DNA): TGCGCCAGCAGCCAAGGGGCGACTAATGAAAAACTGTTTTTT.

The V gene is TRBV4-1, the J gene TRBJ2-1; 11 bases align to TRBD2. CDR3 length: 17 residues. With 2 bases clipped from V and 7 bases from J, the junction kept 10 bases outside the gene matches. Germline loops: CDR1 MGHRA, CDR2 YSYEKL. CDR3 protein: CASSQNSGRAGGNEQFF. In DNA, the CDR3 is TGCGCCAGCAGCCAAAATAGCGGGAGGGCTGGGGGGAATGAGCAGTTCTTC.